Listed below are T cell receptor beta chains from one sample, sequenced in a study of T cells after yellow fever vaccination. In TCRdb, the 5' RACE reads were re-called with MiXCR into one record per CDR3 protein. The sample comprises hundreds of thousands of distinct CDR3 sequences, more than 9% of which are singletons, and about 15% rests with the top ten. Here the sequenced sample was PBMCs, taken on the day of the yellow fever booster vaccination. These receptors were collected from a man aged 30 to 39 who received the YFV17D yellow fever vaccine. Each CDR3 is given with its conserved first and last residue. D genes are given only for firm matches. Clone size, where shown, is once, few, many, or a class for clones that have expanded.

J | D | V | size | CDR3 | DNA
TRBJ2-7 | - | TRBV20-1 | - | CSARGPTYEQYF | TGCAGTGCTAGGGGCCCAACCTACGAGCAGTACTTC
TRBJ2-6 | - | TRBV5-1 | many | CASSLVASGANVLTF | TGCGCCAGCAGCTTGGTTGCCTCTGGGGCCAACGTCCTGACTTTC
TRBJ2-1 | - | TRBV11-3 | - | CASSPGFGGSGNEQFF | TGTGCCAGCAGCCCAGGCTTTGGTGGGAGTGGCAATGAGCAGTTCTTC
TRBJ2-3 | TRBD2 | TRBV4-3 | - | CASSTSGSGGDTQYF | TGCGCCAGCAGCACGAGCGGGAGTGGGGGAGATACGCAGTATTTT
TRBJ2-3 | - | TRBV20-1 | - | CSASGGPGGGDTQYF | TGCAGTGCTAGTGGGGGCCCCGGTGGTGGAGATACGCAGTATTTT
TRBJ2-7 | TRBD2 | TRBV20-1 | - | CSASPAGDHHEQYF | TGCAGTGCTAGCCCAGCGGGAGATCATCACGAGCAGTACTTC
TRBJ2-5 | TRBD1 | TRBV18 | few | CASSPPDRGETQYF | TGTGCCAGCTCACCACCGGACAGGGGAGAGACCCAGTACTTC
TRBJ2-1 | TRBD2 | TRBV15 | - | CATRTTSGINEQFF | TGTGCCACCAGAACAACTAGCGGGATTAATGAGCAGTTCTTC
TRBJ2-5 | - | TRBV7-2 | many | CASSHPVGDPQYF | TGTGCCAGCAGCCACCCGGTAGGAGATCCCCAGTACTTC
TRBJ2-1 | TRBD1 | TRBV4-3 | few | CASSQDGTGKFF | TGCGCCAGCAGCCAAGATGGGACAGGGAAGTTCTTC
TRBJ2-1 | - | TRBV20-1 | few | CSARDLAHPTRGYEQFF | TGCAGTGCTAGAGACTTAGCGCATCCTACTAGGGGATATGAGCAGTTCTTC
TRBJ2-5 | TRBD1 | TRBV10-3 | - | CAISEKQRTGGTQYF | TGTGCCATCAGTGAGAAGCAAAGGACAGGGGGGACCCAGTACTTC
TRBJ2-7 | - | TRBV15 | - | CATSNRLGLDEQYF | TGTGCCACCAGCAATCGACTAGGTCTCGACGAGCAGTACTTC
TRBJ2-7 | - | TRBV12-2 | - | CASRLREQYF | TGTGCAAGTCGCTTAAGGGAGCAGTACTTC
TRBJ2-6 | - | TRBV28 | few | CASSPYRDGANVLTF | TGTGCCAGCAGCCCATACAGGGATGGGGCCAACGTCCTGACTTTC
TRBJ2-1 | - | TRBV12-5 | few | CASGYRTTWDEQFF | TGTGCTAGTGGTTATCGGACTACCTGGGATGAGCAGTTCTTC
TRBJ1-5 | - | TRBV27 | few | CASPQWTIPPQPQHF | TGTGCCAGCCCCCAGTGGACGATTCCCCCACAGCCCCAGCATTTT
TRBJ1-2 | - | TRBV25-1 | few | CASSREQGEGYGYTF | TGTGCCAGCAGTAGGGAACAGGGAGAGGGGTATGGCTACACCTTC
TRBJ1-4 | - | TRBV19 | - | CASSMLGTLSEKLFF | TGTGCCAGTAGTATGCTCGGGACCCTGAGTGAAAAACTGTTTTTT
TRBJ2-7 | TRBD2 | TRBV27 | - | CASSPKPGLGPYEQYF | TGTGCCAGCAGTCCTAAACCGGGACTAGGACCTTACGAGCAGTACTTC
TRBJ1-4 | - | TRBV29-1 | few | CSVKDRNNEKLFF | TGCAGCGTTAAAGACAGGAATAATGAAAAACTGTTTTTT
TRBJ1-6 | - | TRBV27 | few | CASRFSNSPLHF | TGTGCCAGCAGATTCAGCAATTCACCCCTCCACTTT
TRBJ2-7 | - | TRBV10-1 | - | CASSDLLSPDLLQQYF | TGCGCCAGCAGTGACCTTCTTAGCCCAGACCTTTTACAGCAGTACTTC
TRBJ2-3 | - | TRBV19 | - | CASGVGTGTDTQYF | TGTGCCAGTGGGGTGGGGACCGGCACAGATACGCAGTATTTT
TRBJ2-5 | - | TRBV7-2 | many | CASSLSGVQETQYF | TGTGCCAGCAGCTTATCAGGAGTCCAAGAGACCCAGTACTTC
TRBJ2-7 | - | TRBV27 | - | CASSPSIVYEQYF | TGTGCCAGCAGTCCATCAATAGTTTACGAGCAGTACTTC
TRBJ2-7 | - | TRBV6-5 | few | CASSYSTSSYEQYF | TGTGCCAGCAGTTACTCGACTAGCTCCTACGAGCAGTACTTC
TRBJ2-7 | - | TRBV28 | - | CASRWDSTVSEQYF | TGTGCCAGCAGGTGGGACTCAACGGTTAGTGAGCAGTACTTC